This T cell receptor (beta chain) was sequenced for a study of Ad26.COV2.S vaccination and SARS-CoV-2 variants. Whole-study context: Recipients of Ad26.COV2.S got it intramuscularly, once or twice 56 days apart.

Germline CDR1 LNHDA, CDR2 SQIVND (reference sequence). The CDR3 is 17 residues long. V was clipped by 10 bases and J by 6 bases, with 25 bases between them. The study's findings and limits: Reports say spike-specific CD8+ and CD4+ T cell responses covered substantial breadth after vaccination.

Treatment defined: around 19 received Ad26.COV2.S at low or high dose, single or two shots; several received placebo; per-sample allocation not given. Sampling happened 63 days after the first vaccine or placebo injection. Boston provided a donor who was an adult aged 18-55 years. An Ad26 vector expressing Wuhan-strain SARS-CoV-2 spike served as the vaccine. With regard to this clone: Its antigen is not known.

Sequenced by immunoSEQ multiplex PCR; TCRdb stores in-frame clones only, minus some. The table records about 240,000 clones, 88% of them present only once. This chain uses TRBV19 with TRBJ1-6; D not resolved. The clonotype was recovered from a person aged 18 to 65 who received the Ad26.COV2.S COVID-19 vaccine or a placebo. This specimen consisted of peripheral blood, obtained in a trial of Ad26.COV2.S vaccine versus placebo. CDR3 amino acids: CAKIQPCRWKFNSPLHF. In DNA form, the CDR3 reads TGTGCCAAAATCCAGCCTTGTAGGTGGAAATTTAATTCACCCCTCCACTTT.